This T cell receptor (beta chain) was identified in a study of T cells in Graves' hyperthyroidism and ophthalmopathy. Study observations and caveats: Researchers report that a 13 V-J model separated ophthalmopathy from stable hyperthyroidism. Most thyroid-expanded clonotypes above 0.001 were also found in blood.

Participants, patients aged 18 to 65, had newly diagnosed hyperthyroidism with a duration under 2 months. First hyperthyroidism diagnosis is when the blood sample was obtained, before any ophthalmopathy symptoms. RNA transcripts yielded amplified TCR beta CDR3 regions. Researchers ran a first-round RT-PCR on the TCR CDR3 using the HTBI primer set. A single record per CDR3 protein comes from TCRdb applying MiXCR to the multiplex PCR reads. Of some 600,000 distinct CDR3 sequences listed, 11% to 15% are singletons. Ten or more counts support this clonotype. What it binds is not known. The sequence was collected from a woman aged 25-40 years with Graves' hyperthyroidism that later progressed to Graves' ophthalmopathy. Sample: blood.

CDR3 loop: CASRGTWDQPQHF. DNA for the CDR3: TGTGCCAGCAGGGGTACCTGGGATCAGCCCCAGCATTTT. The chain is built from TRBV2 and TRBJ1-5; D is ambiguous. This CDR3 region has 13 residues. Germline assignment: CDR1 SNHLY and CDR2 FYNNEI. The V and J ends lost 6 bases and 5 bases respectively, with 11 bases between them.